What follows are 28 T cell receptor beta chains derived from one specimen sequenced in a study of early stage breast cancer tumors. TCRdb's copy holds only in-frame clones and misses some; the assay was immunoSEQ multiplex PCR. Among about 28,000 clones listed, 75% to 85% were seen once. The sample consisted of blood. The receptors were sampled from a person aged 55 to 69 with breast cancer.

The chain links TRBV15 to TRBJ1-5; D perhaps matches TRBD1 (5 bases). Trimming took off 6 bases at V and 0 bases at J, with 12 bases between the two ends. This CDR3 region has 15 residues. The germline V gene has CDR1 LNHNV and CDR2 YYDKDF (reference sequence). In DNA, the CDR3 is TGTGCCACCAGAGGTGGGGGGGATAGCAATCAGCCCCAGCATTTT. This gives the protein CATRGGGDSNQPQHF.

Written as DNA, the CDR3 is TGCGCCAGCAGCCAAGGGTTAACAGGGATAGGTCAGCCCCAGCATTTT. Its translation is CASSQGLTGIGQPQHF. This chain joins TRBV4-3 and TRBJ1-5; TRBD1 is a possible D gene (6 bases). Germline V gene data show CDR1 as LGHNA and CDR2 as YSLEER. CDR3 length: 16 residues. Trimming left V 1 base short and J 6 bases short, with 16 bases between.

The rearrangement links TRBV27 to TRBJ2-2; D may be TRBD2 (6 bases). Germline CDR1 reads MNHEY; CDR2 reads SMNVEV (reference sequence). The CDR3 sequence is 14 residues long. V lost 5 bases and J 6 bases, leaving 13 bases between the germline ends. The CDR3 loop is CASSARLVAGELFF. The DNA for the CDR3 is TGTGCCAGCAGTGCCCGACTAGTTGCCGGGGAGCTGTTTTTT.

The J gene is TRBJ2-7, the V gene TRBV7-2, with 10 bases identical to TRBD2. The V and J ends lost 2 bases and 5 bases, in that order; junction bases with no gene match: 9. Germline assignment: CDR1 SGHTA and CDR2 FQGNSA. The CDR3 loop spans 16 amino acids. CDR3 nucleotide sequence: TGTGCCAGCAGCTTAAATCCAGCGGGAGGGTCTCACGAGCAGTACTTC. It specifies CASSLNPAGGSHEQYF.

This clone came up once. The chain joins TRBV7-2 to TRBJ2-7; 8 bases align to TRBD2. With 4 bases clipped from V and 5 bases from J, the junction kept 1 base outside the gene matches. The length of the CDR3 is 12 residues. Per germline, CDR1 SGHTA and CDR2 FQGNSA. In DNA form, the CDR3 reads TGTGCCAGCAGCTCGGGACTAGACGAGCAGTACTTC. Protein: CASSSGLDEQYF.

This chain links TRBV9 with TRBJ1-1; TRBD1 might be the D (5 bases). The germline V gene has CDR1 SGDLS and CDR2 YYNGEE. The CDR3 is made up of 14 amino acids. Trimming cost V 3 bases and J 8 bases, with 17 bases left between them. The CDR3 protein is CASSAELRGTEAFF. CDR3 DNA: TGTGCCAGCAGCGCGGAACTCCGCGGGACGGAAGCTTTCTTT.

V is TRBV6-1 and J is TRBJ2-5, with TRBD2 matching 13 bases. The trim removed 6 bases at V and 2 bases at J, leaving 3 bases unmatched. The CDR3 contains 15 residues. Germline CDR1 reads MNHNS; CDR2 reads SASEGT. The CDR3 nucleotides read TGTGCCAGCAGCGGGACTAGCGGGACACAAGAGACCCAGTACTTC. Protein product: CASSGTSGTQETQYF.

The rearrangement joins TRBV9 to TRBJ2-5; 7 bases are shared with TRBD1. The germline CDR1 and CDR2 sequences are SGDLS and YYNGEE. Losses at the gene ends were 0 bases for V and 8 bases for J; bases not matched to a gene: 7. The CDR3 sequence is 14 residues long. CDR3 residues: CASSVAGQTRTQYF. CDR3 bases: TGTGCCAGCAGCGTAGCGGGACAGACGCGAACCCAGTACTTC.

Here the CDR3 DNA reads TGTGCCAGCAGTTTGGGCCTGACAGCGTCCACAGATACGCAGTATTTT. It yields the protein CASSLGLTASTDTQYF. This chain uses TRBV28 with TRBJ2-3; D may be TRBD1 (5 bases). The CDR3 runs 16 residues. Germline loops: CDR1 MDHEN, CDR2 SYDVKM. Trimming left V 3 bases short and J 2 bases short, with 15 bases between. The variable domain in full, with the rest retrieved from reference TRBV28 and TRBJ2-3, is DVKVTQSSRYLVKRTGEKVFLECVQDMDHENMFWYRQDPGLGLRLIYFSYDVKMKEKGDIPEGYSVSREKKERFSLILESASTNQTSMYLCASSLGLTASTDTQYFGPGTRLTVL.

This chain connects TRBV11-3 to TRBJ2-6; TRBD1 aligns across 10 bases. With 8 bases clipped from V and 2 bases from J, the junction kept 0 bases outside the gene matches. The CDR3 runs 14 residues. Germline CDR1 is SGHNT and CDR2 is YENEEA. The DNA of the CDR3 is TGTGCCAGCGGACAGGGGGCTGGGGCCAACGTCCTGACTTTC. It is translated as CASGQGAGANVLTF.

The chain recombines TRBV29-1 with TRBJ2-1, with 7 bases fitting TRBD1. Unmatched junction bases numbered 6, after V lost 4 bases and J lost 9 bases. Germline CDR1 is SQVTM and CDR2 is ANQGSEA. CDR3 size: 12 residues. CDR3 sequence: CSVVVGGGEQFF. The CDR3 DNA is TGCAGCGTTGTGGTAGGGGGCGGTGAGCAGTTCTTC.

The chain has TRBV27 and TRBJ2-4; 7 nucleotides agree with TRBD2. CDR1 and CDR2 from the germline V gene are MNHEY and SMNVEV (reference sequence). The V and J ends lost 2 bases and 2 bases, in that order; junction bases with no gene match: 3. The CDR3 runs 15 residues. Written as DNA, the CDR3 is TGTGCCAGCAGTTTAGAGGGACTAACCAAAAACATTCAGTACTTC. It translates to CASSLEGLTKNIQYF.

The chain joins TRBV29-1 to TRBJ2-3; TRBD1 matches 7 bases. Losses at the gene ends were 6 bases for V and 0 bases for J; bases not matched to a gene: 3. The CDR3 has 13 amino acids. CDR1 is SQVTM and CDR2 is ANQGSEA in the germline V gene. CDR3 amino acids: CSVDRASTDTQYF. The CDR3 DNA follows: TGCAGCGTCGACAGGGCTAGCACAGATACGCAGTATTTT.

The rearrangement links TRBV25-1 to TRBJ2-1; D remains ambiguous. V was clipped by 9 bases and J by 5 bases, with 17 bases between them. CDR1 is MGHDK, CDR2 SYGVNS, per germline. This CDR3 is 14 amino acids long. CDR3 loop: CASFPWVAHNEQFF. In nucleotides, the CDR3 is TGTGCCAGTTTCCCCTGGGTAGCTCACAATGAGCAGTTCTTC. Combining the CDR3 with reference TRBV25-1 and TRBJ2-1 gives the whole variable domain EADIYQTPRYLVIGTGKKITLECSQTMGHDKMYWYQQDPGMELHLIHYSYGVNSTEKGDLSSESTVSRIRTEHFPLTLESARPSHTSQYLCASFPWVAHNEQFFGPGTRLTVL.

The J gene is TRBJ2-2, the V gene TRBV7-2; TRBD1 aligns across 12 bases. V was pared by 1 base and J by 9 bases, with 3 bases of the junction left unmatched. Germline-derived CDR1 and CDR2 are SGHTA and FQGNSA. This CDR3 is 15 amino acids long. The CDR3 region has the DNA TGTGCCAGCAGCTTAGAAGGGACAGGGGGCCGGGAGCTGTTTTTT. Protein: CASSLEGTGGRELFF. Drawing the rest from reference TRBV7-2 and TRBJ2-2, the complete variable domain is GAGVSQSPSNKVTEKGKDVELRCDPISGHTALYWYRQSLGQGLEFLIYFQGNSAPDKSGLPSDRFSAERTGGSVSTLTIQRTQQEDSAVYLCASSLEGTGGRELFFGEGSRLTVL.

V is TRBV30 and J is TRBJ1-1; 8 nucleotides align to TRBD1. CDR1 is GTSNPN, CDR2 SVGIG, per germline (reference sequence). Trimming removed 0 bases from V and 4 bases from J; junction bases left unmatched: 13. This CDR3 is built from 17 residues. The CDR3 bases are TGTGCCTGGAGTGTACTGACCCAGGGGGCCTTGGGCACTGAAGCTTTCTTT. Residues: CAWSVLTQGALGTEAFF.

The chain carries TRBV7-9 and TRBJ1-1; no definite D call. Germline-derived CDR1 and CDR2 are SEHNR and FQNEAQ (reference sequence). With 7 bases removed from V and 1 base from J, the gap between germline ends came to 25 bases. The CDR3 consists of 18 residues. This CDR3 reads CASTDLPAGVVSNTEAFF. The CDR3 region has the DNA TGTGCCAGCACCGACTTGCCCGCCGGGGTCGTCTCGAACACTGAAGCTTTCTTT. The entire variable domain, with the rest obtained from reference TRBV7-9 and TRBJ1-1, is as follows: DTGVSQNPRHKITKRGQNVTFRCDPISEHNRLYWYRQTLGQGPEFLTYFQNEAQLEKSRLLSDRFSAERPKGSFSTLEIQRTEQGDSAMYLCASTDLPAGVVSNTEAFFGQGTRLTVV.

V and J are TRBV10-1 and TRBJ2-5, with TRBD1 identical over 7 bases. The CDR3 totals 15 residues. Per the germline V gene, CDR1 is WNHNN and CDR2 is SYGVQD (reference sequence). V lost 3 bases and J lost 1; bases outside the gene matches: 5. The CDR3: CASSDATGSQETQYF. The CDR3 nucleotides read TGCGCCAGCAGTGACGCGACAGGGAGCCAAGAGACCCAGTACTTC.

The chain is built from TRBV5-1 and TRBJ1-1; 9 bases are a match to TRBD1. Unmatched junction bases numbered 11, after V lost 4 bases and J lost 1 base. The CDR3 totals 17 residues. Looked up from germline, CDR1 is SGHRS and CDR2 is YFSETQ. The CDR3 protein is CASSPRQGVRGNTEAFF. The DNA for the CDR3 is TGCGCCAGCAGCCCCAGACAGGGGGTACGGGGGAACACTGAAGCTTTCTTT.

This chain connects TRBV29-1 to TRBJ2-1; 8 bases match TRBD2. The CDR3 covers 17 residues. The V and J ends lost 0 bases and 6 bases, in that order; junction bases with no gene match: 13. Germline CDR1 SQVTM, CDR2 ANQGSEA. CDR3 bases: TGCAGCGTTGAAGAGGGACTAGAAATCCTGGCGGCCAATGAGCAGTTCTTC. Its protein is CSVEEGLEILAANEQFF.

This clone was picked up a small number of times. The chain couples TRBV28 to TRBJ2-2; D may be TRBD1 (6 bases). The CDR3 has 14 amino acids. Germline lookup yields CDR1 MDHEN and CDR2 SYDVKM. The germline V and J ends were trimmed by 7 bases and 5 bases, with 14 bases remaining between them. This chain's CDR3 is CASNYVGGTGELFF. The CDR3 DNA follows: TGTGCCAGCAACTATGTAGGGGGAACCGGGGAGCTGTTTTTT.

This chain uses TRBV7-9 with TRBJ2-5; D may be TRBD1 (7 bases). The germline CDR1 and CDR2 sequences are SEHNR and FQNEAQ (reference sequence). This CDR3 is built from 16 residues. The V end lost 4 bases, the J end lost 5 bases, and 20 bases lay between the germline ends. The CDR3 reads CASSSPLAGQFETQYF. The CDR3 nucleotides read TGTGCCAGCAGCTCCCCTCTTGCGGGACAGTTTGAGACCCAGTACTTC.

This clone was observed a single time. The rearrangement joins TRBV13 to TRBJ1-2; D ambiguous. V dropped 7 bases and J dropped 0 bases, with 12 bases sitting between them. Germline V lookup: CDR1 PRHDT, CDR2 FYEKMQ (reference sequence). This CDR3 comprises 14 residues. CDR3 nucleotides: TGTGCCAGCACCGTCAAATTAGCTAACTATGGCTACACCTTC. Amino acid sequence: CASTVKLANYGYTF.

This chain connects TRBV5-8 to TRBJ1-4; D is ambiguous. Germline V gene sequence: CDR1 SGHTS, CDR2 YDEGEE. V dropped 0 bases and J dropped 0 bases, with 9 bases sitting between them. CDR3 size: 16 residues. For the CDR3, the DNA is TGTGCCAGCAGCTTGGGGGCAGCTGCAACTAATGAAAAACTGTTTTTT. Its protein is CASSLGAAATNEKLFF.

The V gene is TRBV5-1, the J gene TRBJ2-1, with D tentatively TRBD1 (6 bases). Germline V lookup: CDR1 SGHRS, CDR2 YFSETQ. This CDR3 spans 15 amino acids. The germline V and J ends were trimmed by 0 bases and 6 bases, with 13 bases remaining between them. CDR3 loop: CASSLARPGANEQFF. The CDR3 region has the DNA TGCGCCAGCAGCTTGGCGAGGCCAGGGGCCAATGAGCAGTTCTTC.

The chain couples TRBV6-5 to TRBJ2-1; 8 nucleotides match TRBD2. The CDR3 runs to 16 residues. The V gene's germline CDR1 is MNHEY and CDR2 SVGAGI. V dropped 3 bases and J dropped 5; count of bases not matched to a gene: 9. CDR3 region: CASSYLAGNGDNEQFF. CDR3 DNA: TGTGCCAGCAGTTATCTAGCGGGTAATGGGGACAATGAGCAGTTCTTC.

V gene TRBV5-1 combines with J gene TRBJ2-2; tentative D call: TRBD2 (5 bases). This CDR3 has 16 amino acids. CDR1 is SGHRS, CDR2 YFSETQ, per germline. Between the trimmed V and J ends, which lost 0 bases and 7 bases, there was a span of 16 bases. CDR3 region: CASSLEVPRGNGELFF. The CDR3 bases are TGCGCCAGCAGCTTGGAGGTGCCCCGGGGTAACGGGGAGCTGTTTTTT.

The chain recombines TRBV30 with TRBJ2-7, with D unresolved. CDR1 and CDR2 (germline): GTSNPN, SVGIG (reference sequence). Trimming left V 4 bases short and J 4 bases short, with 8 bases between. The CDR3 is made up of 11 amino acids. The CDR3 nucleotides are TGTGCCTGGACTAGAGAATACGAGCAGTACTTC. Amino acids: CAWTREYEQYF.